The 23 T cell receptor beta chains below all came from one sample that was sequenced in a study of T-cell memory formation after mild COVID-19. TCRdb reprocessed the 5' RACE reads with MiXCR, giving one entry per CDR3 protein. Among roughly 110,000 distinct CDR3 sequences listed, about 18% were seen once. Sequenced: PBMCs or a T cell subset sorted from them (not recorded which). The receptor set was obtained from an adult woman who had mild COVID-19 (a few samples of this study predate the infection). Cell type and time point are not known.

This clonotype occurred a few times. The chain carries TRBV7-6 and TRBJ2-1, with 11 bases aligning to TRBD2. J gave up 3 bases and V 5 bases, and 6 bases lay outside the gene matches. Germline lookup yields CDR1 SGHVS and CDR2 FNYEAQ. The CDR3 consists of 16 residues. The CDR3 DNA sequence: TGTGCCAGCAGCCCCGGGACTAGCGGAAACTACAATGAGCAGTTCTTC. Protein: CASSPGTSGNYNEQFF.

This chain links TRBV7-9 with TRBJ1-1, with D perhaps TRBD1 (6 bases). V lost 7 bases and J lost 1, with 10 bases in between. The CDR3 length is 13 residues. Germline V gene data show CDR1 as SEHNR and CDR2 as FQNEAQ (reference sequence). The CDR3 DNA is TGTGCCAGCATTGGACAGCAGAACACTGAAGCTTTCTTT. It encodes CASIGQQNTEAFF. The complete variable domain, with remaining parts taken from reference TRBV7-9 and TRBJ1-1, reads DTGVSQNPRHKITKRGQNVTFRCDPISEHNRLYWYRQTLGQGPEFLTYFQNEAQLEKSRLLSDRFSAERPKGSFSTLEIQRTEQGDSAMYLCASIGQQNTEAFFGQGTRLTVV.

This clonotype appeared a few times. The chain joins TRBV25-1 to TRBJ2-5; D not certain. With 1 base removed from V and 1 base from J, the gap between germline ends came to 4 bases. The CDR3 totals 13 residues. CDR1 is MGHDK and CDR2 is SYGVNS in the germline V gene. CDR3 DNA: TGTGCCAGCAGTGAATTTCCCCAAGAGACCCAGTACTTC. Amino acid sequence: CASSEFPQETQYF.

V usage is TRBV6-5 and J usage is TRBJ2-7; 7 bases agree with TRBD2. V shed 0 bases, J shed 5 bases, and the junction held 10 bases outside the gene matches. The CDR3 is 16 amino acids. Germline V gene data show CDR1 as MNHEY and CDR2 as SVGAGI. The CDR3 loop is CASSYSIGGSSDEQYF. CDR3 DNA: TGTGCCAGCAGTTACTCGATCGGCGGGAGCAGCGACGAGCAGTACTTC.

This clonotype has only a few counts. This rearrangement joins TRBV29-1 to TRBJ1-1, with D hard to call. The CDR3 spans 11 residues. The V gene's germline CDR1 is SQVTM and CDR2 ANQGSEA. Trimming left V 7 bases short and J 4 bases short, with 10 bases between. The CDR3 reads CSAEAGTEAFF. In nucleotides, the CDR3 is TGCAGCGCCGAGGCGGGCACTGAAGCTTTCTTT.

This clonotype was seen a handful of times. This chain uses TRBV7-6 with TRBJ1-6; 7 bases align to TRBD1. The CDR3 loop spans 16 amino acids. Germline assignment: CDR1 SGHVS and CDR2 FNYEAQ. V dropped 5 bases and J dropped 0; count of bases not matched to a gene: 4. The CDR3 sequence is CASSRTGLSYNSPLHF. The CDR3 DNA is TGTGCCAGCAGCCGGACAGGCCTCTCCTATAATTCACCCCTCCACTTT.

The J gene is TRBJ2-7, the V gene TRBV5-1, with TRBD1 matching 11 bases. Looked up from germline, CDR1 is SGHRS and CDR2 is YFSETQ. The CDR3 sequence is 15 residues long. V gave up 0 bases and J gave up 5 bases; unmatched junction bases: 4. CDR3 bases: TGCGCCAGCAGCTTGGCCGGGACAGGGGGAGACGAGCAGTACTTC. As protein: CASSLAGTGGDEQYF.

The chain links TRBV6-2 or TRBV6-3 to TRBJ2-7, with no clear D. CDR1 is MNHEY, CDR2 SVGEGT, per germline. The CDR3 contains 12 residues. Trimming shortened V by 2 bases and J by 6 bases, and 8 bases separated the two germline ends. CDR3 in DNA: TGTGCCAGCAGTTACGGGGTAGGCGAGCAGTACTTC. Protein sequence: CASSYGVGEQYF.

The genes are TRBV25-1 and TRBJ2-3; TRBD2 aligns across 7 bases. The germline V gene has CDR1 MGHDK and CDR2 SYGVNS. The V and J ends lost 3 bases and 6 bases, in that order; junction bases with no gene match: 6. The CDR3 has 14 amino acids. The CDR3 sequence is CASSDRLADDTQYF. The CDR3, as DNA: TGTGCCAGCAGTGATAGACTAGCTGACGATACGCAGTATTTT.

The chain employs TRBV2 and TRBJ2-7; the match to TRBD1 covers 8 bases. Germline-derived CDR1 and CDR2 are SNHLY and FYNNEI. This CDR3 region has 16 residues. J gave up 0 bases and V 8 bases, and 12 bases lay outside the gene matches. The CDR3 DNA follows: TGTGCCAGCCTTAGTATCACCGGGACAGGCTCCTACGAGCAGTACTTC. Its translation: CASLSITGTGSYEQYF.

This chain joins TRBV7-8 and TRBJ1-1; D is perhaps TRBD1 (5 bases). Germline V lookup: CDR1 SGHVS, CDR2 FQNEAQ. Trimming stripped 4 bases from V and 3 bases from J, with 12 bases between. There are 14 residues in the CDR3. CDR3: CASSWGTSDTEAFF. The CDR3 DNA reads as TGTGCCAGCAGCTGGGGGACGTCGGACACTGAAGCTTTCTTT. The entire variable domain, with the rest obtained from reference TRBV7-8 and TRBJ1-1, is as follows: GAGVSQSPRYKVAKRGQDVALRCDPISGHVSLFWYQQALGQGPEFLTYFQNEAQLDKSGLPSDRFFAERPEGSVSTLKIQRTQQEDSAVYLCASSWGTSDTEAFFGQGTRLTVV.

CDR3 sequence reads: CASSPRHSTDTQYF. CDR3 coding DNA: TGTGCCAGCAGTCCACGTCACAGCACAGATACGCAGTATTTT. This chain uses TRBV7-9 with TRBJ2-3; D remains unclear. Germline V gene lookup returns CDR1 SEHNR and CDR2 FQNEAQ (reference sequence). V was pared by 6 bases and J by 0 bases, with 10 bases between. CDR3 length equals 14 residues.

The rearrangement links TRBV24-1 to TRBJ2-7; D not certain. CDR1 and CDR2 (germline): KGHDR, SFDVKD. The CDR3 is 13 amino acids. V was shortened by 9 bases and J by 0 bases, with 11 bases between the two germline ends. CDR3: CATSATSSYEQYF. The CDR3 DNA sequence: TGTGCCACCTCAGCGACAAGCTCCTACGAGCAGTACTTC.

This clonotype was recorded a few times. The chain carries TRBV7-8 and TRBJ2-7; D is unresolved. This CDR3 comprises 12 residues. Germline-derived CDR1 and CDR2 are SGHVS and FQNEAQ. The germline V and J ends were trimmed by 4 bases and 3 bases, with 7 bases remaining between them. DNA of the CDR3: TGTGCCAGCAGCTCGGACGTCTACGAGCAGTACTTC. Its translation is CASSSDVYEQYF.

The rearrangement uses TRBV7-9 and TRBJ2-7, with D perhaps TRBD1 (7 bases). Germline CDR1 reads SEHNR; CDR2 reads FQNEAQ (reference sequence). This CDR3 spans 14 amino acids. Between the trimmed V and J ends, which lost 5 bases and 6 bases, there was a span of 17 bases. CDR3 amino acids: CASSITRQGGEQYF. The CDR3 nucleotides read TGTGCCAGCAGCATTACCCGACAGGGAGGCGAGCAGTACTTC.

The chain links TRBV6-1 to TRBJ2-7; weak D call: TRBD1 (6 bases). The V end lost 3 bases, the J end lost 4 bases, and 13 bases lay between the germline ends. Germline values: CDR1 MNHNS, CDR2 SASEGT. This CDR3 has 14 amino acids. This CDR3 reads CASSEGDKSYEQYF. In nucleotides, the CDR3 is TGTGCCAGCAGTGAGGGGGACAAGAGTTACGAGCAGTACTTC.

Ten or more counts support this clonotype. The V call is TRBV7-9, the J call TRBJ2-7; D is uncertain. This CDR3 region has 14 residues. The V and J ends lost 5 bases and 3 bases respectively, with 14 bases between them. In germline, CDR1 is SEHNR, CDR2 FQNEAQ (reference sequence). CDR3: CASSDGRAGYEQYF. CDR3 nucleotides: TGTGCCAGCAGCGACGGTAGGGCAGGCTACGAGCAGTACTTC.

V is TRBV9 and J is TRBJ1-4, with D tentatively TRBD1 (6 bases). CDR1 and CDR2 from the germline V gene are SGDLS and YYNGEE. The V and J ends lost 4 bases and 11 bases respectively, with 18 bases between them. The CDR3 sequence is 14 residues long. This CDR3 reads CASSPPSQGGKLFF. The CDR3 nucleotides read TGTGCCAGCAGCCCCCCAAGTCAAGGGGGGAAACTGTTTTTT.

This chain joins TRBV5-1 and TRBJ1-1; D may be TRBD1 (6 bases). Per germline, CDR1 SGHRS and CDR2 YFSETQ. CDR3 length equals 15 residues. V lost 3 bases and J 3 bases, leaving 15 bases between the germline ends. CDR3 sequence: CASSSELGGDTEAFF. CDR3 DNA: TGCGCCAGCAGCTCTGAACTAGGGGGAGACACTGAAGCTTTCTTT.

This clonotype has only a few counts. At one end, the junction sequence differs from germline, possibly due to a read error. The chain employs TRBV7-9 and TRBJ2-3, with D unclear. Germline CDR1 reads SEHNR; CDR2 reads FQNEAQ (reference sequence). The CDR3 consists of 16 residues. The CDR3 spells CAGSLAVEPSTDTQYF. CDR3 coding DNA: TGTGCCGGCAGCTTAGCCGTCGAGCCTAGCACAGATACGCAGTATTTT.

This chain connects TRBV5-6 to TRBJ2-1; 7 bases align to TRBD1. This CDR3 region has 16 residues. In germline, CDR1 is SGHDT, CDR2 YYEEEE. V dropped 4 bases and J dropped 0; count of bases not matched to a gene: 7. The CDR3 bases are TGTGCCAGCAGCCCAGACAGGGCACCCTCCTACAATGAGCAGTTCTTC. Amino acids: CASSPDRAPSYNEQFF.

A few counts support this clonotype. The CDR3 DNA reads as TGCGCCAGCAGCCGGACTAGCGGGGTCTGGGGATATGAGCAGTTCTTC. This gives the protein CASSRTSGVWGYEQFF. The chain joins TRBV4-1 to TRBJ2-1; 12 nucleotides align to TRBD2. The germline V gene has CDR1 MGHRA and CDR2 YSYEKL. The length of the CDR3 is 16 residues. Losses at the gene ends were 4 bases for V and 8 bases for J; bases not matched to a gene: 9.

The rearrangement links TRBV20-1 to TRBJ1-2, with no clear D. The ends were cut back, 0 bases at V and 5 bases at J, with 13 bases in the middle. The CDR3 is made up of 14 amino acids. The germline V gene encodes CDR1 DFQATT and CDR2 SNEGSKA (reference sequence). CDR3 residues: CSAREMGSRYGYTF. CDR3 DNA sequence: TGCAGTGCTAGAGAAATGGGGTCTCGGTATGGCTACACCTTC.